This passage covers 17 T cell receptor beta chains from one sample sequenced in a study of cytomegalovirus exposure and HLA in healthy donors. Amplification used 60 Vbeta primers and 13 Jbeta primers. Clones were read by immunoSEQ multiplex PCR, and TCRdb kept only the in-frame ones, dropping some. The sample yields under 200,000 clones, around 80% seen once. Material: PBMCs. All receptors come from a woman in her fifties or sixties in good health and CMV-seronegative.

The chain combines TRBV6-6 with TRBJ1-5; TRBD1 agrees at 7 bases. V shed 7 bases, J shed 6 bases, and the junction held 9 bases outside the gene matches. The CDR3 is 14 amino acids. The germline V gene encodes CDR1 MNHNY and CDR2 SVGAGI (reference sequence). CDR3 amino acids: CASIDRVRGQPQHF. The CDR3 coding sequence is TGTGCCAGCATTGACAGGGTAAGGGGTCAGCCCCAGCATTTT.

This clone came up a few times. The J gene is TRBJ2-2, the V gene TRBV19; TRBD1 agrees at 9 bases. The CDR3 runs to 18 residues. Trimming removed 7 bases from V and 4 bases from J; junction bases left unmatched: 16. Germline CDR1 LNHDA, CDR2 SQIVND (reference sequence). CDR3 DNA: TGTGCCAGTACCCCTCGTCCCGGGACAGGGAGCAGCACCGGGGAGCTGTTTTTT. Protein product: CASTPRPGTGSSTGELFF.

The rearrangement uses TRBV4-2 and TRBJ1-5; TRBD1 matches 8 bases. Germline CDR1 and CDR2: LGHNA and YNFKEQ. This CDR3 has 18 residues. J lost 2 bases, V lost 2 bases, and 11 bases had no gene match. CDR3 in DNA: TGTGCCAGCAGCCAATCTCGGCAGGGGGCCGGAGGCAATCAGCCCCAGCATTTT. This encodes CASSQSRQGAGGNQPQHF.

CDR3 in DNA: TGTGCCAGCAGTTACACAACAGGGGGATCTGGCTACACCTTC. Translated: CASSYTTGGSGYTF. This chain links TRBV6-5 with TRBJ1-2, with 8 bases lining up with TRBD1. The CDR3 extends over 14 amino acids. Germline CDR1 reads MNHEY; CDR2 reads SVGAGI. The V gene end was trimmed by 2 bases and the J gene end by 7 bases; junction bases not matched to a gene: 6.

The chain uses TRBV27 and TRBJ2-3; 8 bases line up with TRBD1. Looked up from germline, CDR1 is MNHEY and CDR2 is SMNVEV (reference sequence). The CDR3 runs to 15 residues. Trimming cost V 6 bases and J 4 bases; bases outside gene matches: 9. CDR3 sequence reads: CASSPGRGRPDTQYF. The CDR3 DNA is TGTGCCAGCAGCCCGGGCAGGGGGCGCCCAGATACGCAGTATTTT.

Here the CDR3 reads CASSDNSGANVLTF. The CDR3 region has the DNA TGTGCCAGCTCGGACAATTCAGGGGCCAACGTCCTGACTTTC. This sequence joins TRBV18 and TRBJ2-6; a weak D match, TRBD1 (5 bases). Germline CDR1 reads KGHSH; CDR2 reads LQKENI. The CDR3 extends over 14 amino acids. V lost 6 bases, J lost 4 bases, and 10 bases lay in between.

The J gene is TRBJ2-2, the V gene TRBV9; TRBD1 matches 10 bases. CDR3 length: 17 residues. V was pared by 0 bases and J by 4 bases, with 6 bases of the junction left unmatched. Germline V gene lookup returns CDR1 SGDLS and CDR2 YYNGEE. The CDR3 protein is CASSVATGGLGTGELFF. CDR3 nucleotides: TGTGCCAGCAGCGTAGCGACAGGGGGCTTGGGCACCGGGGAGCTGTTTTTT. Drawing the rest from reference TRBV9 and TRBJ2-2, the complete variable domain is DSGVTQTPKHLITATGQRVTLRCSPRSGDLSVYWYQQSLDQGLQFLIQYYNGEERAKGNILERFSAQQFPDLHSELNLSSLELGDSALYFCASSVATGGLGTGELFFGEGSRLTVL.

The rearrangement joins TRBV7-2 to TRBJ1-2; 12 bases line up with TRBD1. V gave up 5 bases and J gave up 4 bases; unmatched junction bases: 5. Looked up from germline, CDR1 is SGHTA and CDR2 is FQGNSA. The CDR3 has 15 residues. CDR3: CASSPGTGGAYGYTF. The CDR3 region has the DNA TGTGCCAGCAGCCCCGGGACAGGGGGCGCCTATGGCTACACCTTC.

This chain uses TRBV7-2 with TRBJ2-3, with 8 bases fitting TRBD2. Trimming removed 3 bases from V and 2 bases from J; junction bases left unmatched: 4. Per germline, CDR1 SGHTA and CDR2 FQGNSA. This CDR3 has 15 amino acids. CDR3 region: CASSFTSGYTDTQYF. In nucleotides, the CDR3 is TGTGCCAGCAGCTTCACTAGCGGTTACACAGATACGCAGTATTTT.

This clone was detected once. The chain links TRBV9 to TRBJ2-6; 11 bases map to TRBD1. The V gene's germline CDR1 is SGDLS and CDR2 YYNGEE. The ends lost 2 bases at V and 0 bases at J; junction bases unmatched: 10. The CDR3 is 20 amino acids. The CDR3 DNA reads as TGTGCCAGCAGCGTGGGGGACAGGGGGGTACCCCGCTCTGGGGCCAACGTCCTGACTTTC. It yields the protein CASSVGDRGVPRSGANVLTF.

This clone appeared a few times. CDR3 nucleotide sequence: TGCGCCAGCAGCTTGGAAGGCAGGGGAGAGACCCAGTACTTC. Translated: CASSLEGRGETQYF. The chain couples TRBV5-1 to TRBJ2-5, with D possibly being TRBD1 (6 bases). CDR1 is SGHRS, CDR2 YFSETQ, per germline. This CDR3 has 14 amino acids. Trimming pared 0 bases from V and 4 bases from J, leaving 10 bases between.

J is TRBJ1-4 and V is TRBV19; maybe TRBD1 (6 bases). CDR3 length: 15 residues. CDR1 LNHDA and CDR2 SQIVND come from the germline V gene (reference sequence). V was trimmed by 4 bases and J by 0 bases, leaving 9 bases between them. The CDR3 loop is CASSSRGPTNEKLFF. DNA for the CDR3: TGTGCCAGTAGTAGCAGGGGCCCAACTAATGAAAAACTGTTTTTT.

The rearrangement joins TRBV7-9 to TRBJ1-4; maybe TRBD1 (5 bases). The CDR3 totals 15 residues. Trimming shortened V by 5 bases and J by 6 bases, and 16 bases separated the two germline ends. Germline CDR1 SEHNR, CDR2 FQNEAQ (reference sequence). CDR3 nucleotides: TGTGCCAGCAGCCGTAACAGGAACTCGGATGAAAAACTGTTTTTT. Amino acids: CASSRNRNSDEKLFF.

This sequence joins TRBV19 and TRBJ1-1; TRBD1 matches at 8 bases. The germline V gene has CDR1 LNHDA and CDR2 SQIVND (reference sequence). V shed 6 bases, J shed 1 base, and the junction held 4 bases outside the gene matches. There are 14 residues in the CDR3. The CDR3 DNA follows: TGTGCCAGTAGGACCGGGACAGGGAACACTGAAGCTTTCTTT. This sequence encodes CASRTGTGNTEAFF.

The chain is built from TRBV28 and TRBJ2-7; TRBD2 agrees at 13 bases. V dropped 6 bases and J dropped 0; count of bases not matched to a gene: 26. Germline values: CDR1 MDHEN, CDR2 SYDVKM. This CDR3 is 23 amino acids long. The CDR3 protein is CASSSRRAGGGRLAGGVSYEQYF. CDR3 nucleotides: TGTGCCAGCAGCTCCAGGAGGGCAGGGGGAGGGCGACTAGCGGGAGGAGTCTCCTACGAGCAGTACTTC.

This chain uses TRBV19 with TRBJ2-7; maybe TRBD1 (5 bases). Trimming cost V 5 bases and J 6 bases, with 14 bases left between them. CDR3 length: 13 residues. CDR1 is LNHDA, CDR2 SQIVND, per germline (reference sequence). The CDR3 DNA sequence: TGTGCCAGTAGTTCAGGGTCGGGCCTCGAGCAGTACTTC. Amino acids: CASSSGSGLEQYF. The variable domain in full, with the rest retrieved from reference TRBV19 and TRBJ2-7, is DGGITQSPKYLFRKEGQNVTLSCEQNLNHDAMYWYRQDPGQGLRLIYYSQIVNDFQKGDIAEGYSVSREKKESFPLTVTSAQKNPTAFYLCASSSGSGLEQYFGPGTRLTVT.

The chain has TRBV13 and TRBJ2-1; 7 nucleotides agree with TRBD2. The junction had 6 bases not matched to a gene; V was cut back by 0 bases and J by 7 bases. The CDR3 has 15 amino acids. Germline V CDR1 and CDR2: PRHDT, FYEKMQ (reference sequence). Written as DNA, the CDR3 is TGTGCCAGCAGCTTAGGCCTTCTAGCGGCAAATGAGCAGTTCTTC. Residues: CASSLGLLAANEQFF.